The rows below give T cell receptor beta chains drawn from one sample of a study of PD-L1 blockade in urothelial cancer. Profiled with immunoSEQ multiplex PCR; TCRdb holds only in-frame clones, not every one. The table shows about 52,000 clones, with 84% occurring only once. Here the sequenced sample was PBMCs, taken around atezolizumab (anti-PD-L1) treatment. These receptors were collected from a man in his fifties or sixties with urothelial cancer. Both conserved end residues are part of each CDR3. D genes are given only for firm matches. A row's size may be missing; if present it is once, few, many or a size class.

>-|TRBV30|-|TRBJ2-5
CAWSPSGVQETQYF
TGTGCCTGGAGCCCTTCGGGGGTACAAGAGACCCAGTACTTC
>-|TRBV6-1|-|TRBJ2-5
CASREGRRETQYF
TGTGCCAGCAGGGAGGGGAGGCGAGAGACCCAGTACTTC
>-|TRBV25-1|-|TRBJ2-7
CASSEEAYYEQYF
TGTGCCAGCAGTGAAGAAGCTTACTACGAGCAGTACTTC
>-|TRBV5-1|TRBD2|TRBJ2-3
CASSLAIAGGRADTQYF
TGCGCCAGCAGCTTGGCAATAGCGGGAGGGAGGGCAGATACGCAGTATTTT
>once|TRBV27|TRBD1|TRBJ1-3
CASSFRTGGGNTIYF
TGTGCCAGCAGTTTCCGAACAGGGGGGGGAAACACCATATATTTT
>-|TRBV19|-|TRBJ1-3
CASSVVVRGRGNTIYF
TGTGCCAGTAGTGTGGTTGTGCGGGGGCGCGGAAACACCATATATTTT
>-|TRBV6-6|TRBD1|TRBJ2-1
CASSHDRGRAQQFF
TGTGCCAGCAGTCACGACAGGGGGCGAGCTCAGCAGTTCTTC
>-|TRBV5-6|TRBD1|TRBJ2-1
CASSSPTGKAYNEQFF
TGTGCCAGCAGCTCTCCGACAGGGAAAGCCTACAATGAGCAGTTCTTC
>-|TRBV5-5|TRBD2|TRBJ2-3
CASTRPGLAGSTDTQYF
TGTGCCAGCACCAGGCCGGGACTAGCGGGGTCCACAGATACGCAGTATTTT
>-|TRBV19|TRBD1|TRBJ2-1
CASSIQGAPGQFF
TGTGCCAGTAGTATCCAGGGGGCACCGGGGCAGTTCTTC
>once|TRBV11-2|TRBD2|TRBJ2-1
CASSPSERGPSYNEQFF
TGTGCCAGCAGCCCGTCAGAGCGGGGGCCCTCCTACAATGAGCAGTTCTTC
>-|TRBV30|TRBD1|TRBJ2-5
CAWSVIGGWETQYF
TGTGCCTGGAGTGTGATAGGGGGCTGGGAGACCCAGTACTTC
>-|TRBV4-3|-|TRBJ1-2
CASSRRVQGRINYGYTF
TGCGCCAGCAGCCGAAGAGTGCAGGGGAGAATTAACTATGGCTACACCTTC
>-|TRBV6-5|TRBD1|TRBJ1-5
CASSATGGANQPQHF
TGTGCCAGCAGCGCAACAGGGGGCGCAAATCAGCCCCAGCATTTT
>few|TRBV7-9|TRBD1|TRBJ1-6
CASSHGQGYNSPLHF
TGTGCCAGCAGCCATGGACAGGGCTATAATTCACCCCTCCACTTT